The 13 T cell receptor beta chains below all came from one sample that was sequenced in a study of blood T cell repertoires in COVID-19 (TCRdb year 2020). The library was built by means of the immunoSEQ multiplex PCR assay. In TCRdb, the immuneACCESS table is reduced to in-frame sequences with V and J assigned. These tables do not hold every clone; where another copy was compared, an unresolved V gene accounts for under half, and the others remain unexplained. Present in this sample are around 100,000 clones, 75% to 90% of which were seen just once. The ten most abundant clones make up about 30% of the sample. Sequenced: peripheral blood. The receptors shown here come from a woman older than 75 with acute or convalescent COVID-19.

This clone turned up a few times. The CDR3 DNA follows: TGTGCCAGCGGAGGGGCGGTCAGGCCTGGGACCGGGGAGCTGTTTTTT. This encodes CASGGAVRPGTGELFF. This chain connects TRBV2 to TRBJ2-2, with D maybe TRBD2 (6 bases). The ends were cut back, 8 bases at V and 5 bases at J, with 21 bases in the middle. The V gene's germline CDR1 is SNHLY and CDR2 FYNNEI. The CDR3 contains 16 residues.

The CDR3: CASKGGNYGYTF. CDR3 nucleotides: TGCGCCAGCAAGGGAGGCAACTATGGCTACACCTTC. The rearrangement links TRBV10-2 to TRBJ1-2; unclear D gene. CDR3 length: 12 amino acids. Germline V CDR1 and CDR2: WSHSY, SAAADI. Trimming took 7 bases from V and 2 from J, leaving 8 bases between them.

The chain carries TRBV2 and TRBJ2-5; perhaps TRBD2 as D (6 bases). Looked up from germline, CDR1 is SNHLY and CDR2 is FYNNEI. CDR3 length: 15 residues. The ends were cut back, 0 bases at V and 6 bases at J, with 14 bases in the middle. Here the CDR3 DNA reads TGTGCCAGCAGTGAAGCGGGAGTCGGAGGGAAGACCCAGTACTTC. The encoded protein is CASSEAGVGGKTQYF.

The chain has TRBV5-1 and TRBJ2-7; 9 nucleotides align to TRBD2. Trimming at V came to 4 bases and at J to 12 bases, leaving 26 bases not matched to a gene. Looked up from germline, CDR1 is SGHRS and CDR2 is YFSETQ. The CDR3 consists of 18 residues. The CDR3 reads CASSLVGATLAGPAGWYF. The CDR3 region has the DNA TGCGCCAGCAGCCTTGTAGGGGCTACCCTAGCGGGGCCCGCCGGTTGGTACTTC.

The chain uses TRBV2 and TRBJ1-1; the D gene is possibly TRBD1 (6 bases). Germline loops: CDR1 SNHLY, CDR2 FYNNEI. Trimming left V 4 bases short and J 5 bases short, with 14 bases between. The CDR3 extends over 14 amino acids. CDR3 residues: CASSGQAPRTEAFF. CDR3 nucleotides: TGTGCCAGCAGTGGACAGGCCCCGAGGACTGAAGCTTTCTTT. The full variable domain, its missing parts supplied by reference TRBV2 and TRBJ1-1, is EPEVTQTPSHQVTQMGQEVILRCVPISNHLYFYWYRQILGQKVEFLVSFYNNEISEKSEIFDDQFSVERPDGSNFTLKIRSTKLEDSAMYFCASSGQAPRTEAFFGQGTRLTVV.

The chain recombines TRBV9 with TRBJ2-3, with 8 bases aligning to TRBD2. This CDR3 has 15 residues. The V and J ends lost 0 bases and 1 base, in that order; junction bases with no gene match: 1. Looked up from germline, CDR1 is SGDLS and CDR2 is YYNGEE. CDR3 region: CASSVGRGGTDTQYF. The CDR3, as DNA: TGTGCCAGCAGCGTAGGGCGGGGGGGCACAGATACGCAGTATTTT. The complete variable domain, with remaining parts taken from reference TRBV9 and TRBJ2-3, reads DSGVTQTPKHLITATGQRVTLRCSPRSGDLSVYWYQQSLDQGLQFLIQYYNGEERAKGNILERFSAQQFPDLHSELNLSSLELGDSALYFCASSVGRGGTDTQYFGPGTRLTVL.

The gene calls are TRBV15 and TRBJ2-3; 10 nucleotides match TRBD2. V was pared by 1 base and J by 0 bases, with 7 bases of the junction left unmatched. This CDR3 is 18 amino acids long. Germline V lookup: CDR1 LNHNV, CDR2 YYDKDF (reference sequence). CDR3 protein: CATSRGASGGLSTDTQYF. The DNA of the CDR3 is TGTGCCACCAGCAGAGGGGCTAGCGGGGGCCTAAGCACAGATACGCAGTATTTT.

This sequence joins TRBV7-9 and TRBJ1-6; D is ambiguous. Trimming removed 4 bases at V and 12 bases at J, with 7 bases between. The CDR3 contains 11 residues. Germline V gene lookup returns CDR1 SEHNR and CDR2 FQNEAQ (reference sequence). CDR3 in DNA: TGTGCCAGCAGCTCCTATGGACCCCTCCACTTT. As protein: CASSSYGPLHF.

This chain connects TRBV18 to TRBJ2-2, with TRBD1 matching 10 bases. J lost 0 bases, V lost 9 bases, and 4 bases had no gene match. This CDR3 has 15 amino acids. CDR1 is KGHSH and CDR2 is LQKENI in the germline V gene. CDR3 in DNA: TGTGCCAGTTCCGGACAGGGGGCGAACACCGGGGAGCTGTTTTTT. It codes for CASSGQGANTGELFF.

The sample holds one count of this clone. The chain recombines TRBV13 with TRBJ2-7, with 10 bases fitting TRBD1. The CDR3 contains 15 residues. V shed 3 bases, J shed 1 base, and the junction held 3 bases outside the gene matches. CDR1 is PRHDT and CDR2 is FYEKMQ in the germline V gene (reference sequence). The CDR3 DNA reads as TGTGCCAGCAGCTTGCGGGACAGGGGATCCTACGAGCAGTACTTC. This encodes CASSLRDRGSYEQYF.

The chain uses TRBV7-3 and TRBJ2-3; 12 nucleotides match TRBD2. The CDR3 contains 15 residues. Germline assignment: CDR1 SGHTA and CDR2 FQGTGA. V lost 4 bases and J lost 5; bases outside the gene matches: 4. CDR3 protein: CASSSSGGAVDTQYF. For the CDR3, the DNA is TGTGCCAGCAGCTCTAGCGGGGGGGCTGTAGATACGCAGTATTTT.

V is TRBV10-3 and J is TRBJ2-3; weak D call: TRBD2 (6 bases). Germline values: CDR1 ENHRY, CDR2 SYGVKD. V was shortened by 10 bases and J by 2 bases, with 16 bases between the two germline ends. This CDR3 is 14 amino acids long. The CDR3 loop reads CATVAVPNTDTQYF. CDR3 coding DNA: TGTGCCACGGTAGCGGTACCGAACACAGATACGCAGTATTTT.

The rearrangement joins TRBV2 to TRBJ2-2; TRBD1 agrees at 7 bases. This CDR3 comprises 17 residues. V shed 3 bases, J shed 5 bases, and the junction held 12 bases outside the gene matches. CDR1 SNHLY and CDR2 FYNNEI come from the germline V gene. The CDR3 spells CASSEGVGTALTGELFF. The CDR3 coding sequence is TGTGCCAGCAGTGAGGGGGTCGGGACAGCATTGACCGGGGAGCTGTTTTTT.